This record covers a single TCR beta chain. A few counts support this clone. This clone's antigen is unknown. Here the CDR3 omits its conserved ending phenylalanine or tryptophan, so a read error is the likely source. The limits of the CDR3 on the DNA are not certain, so only TCRdb's listed CDR3 is given. In the germline V gene, CDR1 corresponds to MNHNS and CDR2 to SASEGT. The CDR3 totals 9 residues, both ends included. The cohort was made up of 500 to 850 healthy bone marrow donors. At the time of sampling, every cohort member was nominally healthy, though immune exposures that went unrecorded were likely present. The donor was CMV seronegative and belonged to the group of under 400 seronegative cohort members. Every donor gave a peripheral blood sample, and the peripheral blood mononuclear cells from that sample were used for TCR beta sequencing. The Qiagen DNeasy Blood Extraction Kit was used to extract genomic DNA from the blood cell samples.

Libraries came from the immunoSEQ multiplex PCR assay. The multiplex PCR relied on a mix of 60 forward primers for TCR Vbeta segments and 13 reverse primers for TCR Jbeta segments. The CDR3 region of rearranged TCR beta genes was amplified from genomic DNA with a multiplex PCR assay. On the Illumina HiSeq System, the amplified TCR beta libraries were sequenced as 87-base-pair reads. The paper's data handling went like this. Across the 500 to 700 repertoires, a later analysis counted tens of millions of unique TCR beta chains, roughly 11 million of which were shared by at least two donors. To remove PCR and sequencing errors, raw reads were error-corrected and collapsed into unique sequences using a nearest-neighbor algorithm that merged closely related sequences. V, D and J gene segments were assigned by aligning CDR3 sequences to IMGT reference sequences. For a sequence to be retained, a match of at least six nucleotides was required to both a V gene segment and a J gene segment. A rearrangement counted as productive if the CDR3 had no stop codons and remained in frame with V and J, and every other rearrangement counted as non-productive. CDR3 was defined by IMGT convention, running from the second conserved V-encoded cysteine to the conserved J-encoded phenylalanine. The earlier analysis of more than 450 of the donors excluded sequences that lacked an unambiguous match to a single V gene segment. In an earlier analysis of 587 of the donors, V segments were called functional above 56.7% productive rearrangements and were called segregating when the between-donor standard deviation exceeded 5%. A statistical classification framework was built for diagnosing cytomegalovirus status from the catalog of TCR beta chain sequences. V and J gene assignment, in a later analysis, came from comparing TCR nucleotide sequences with IMGT/GENE-DB human TR gene sequences. A later analysis assigned CDR3 sequences and most-parsimonious VDJ recombination scenarios with the TCRdist pipeline. In a later analysis, each TCR beta chain was defined by its CDR3 amino acid sequence together with its V-gene family, and reads lacking a unique V-gene family were excluded. A later analysis removed 592 highly shared, low-generation-probability nucleotide sequences to deal with suspected cross-contamination and a sequencing artifact. In a later analysis, a clonal expansion index for each public chain was calculated from normalized within-repertoire ranks of inferred template counts. Generation probabilities in a later analysis came from a VDJ recombination model fitted to out-of-frame rearrangements, and those results were checked against IGoR. In a later analysis, hypergeometric tests were used to score TCR-TCR, TCR-HLA and TCR-CMV co-occurrence, with a repertoire-size bias correction applied to TCR pairs. False discovery rates were estimated in a later analysis by permuting HLA or CMV assignments 20 times. In a later analysis, co-occurring TCRs were grouped using DBSCAN, with TCRdist sequence similarity added in when clustering inside HLA-allele-positive subsets. Repertoires with fewer than 30,000 or more than 120,000 public chains, plus five repertoires with anomalous nucleotide sharing, were excluded from co-occurrence clustering. The source is immuneACCESS, and TCRdb retained only in-frame sequences with V and J called. Part of the clones is not carried over; for the studies checked, unresolved V genes explain less than half of this, and the remainder is unexplained. The D gene and trimming were derived from the DNA, and the V and J assignments and clone size from that table. This sample holds around 140,000 clones; about 64% were observed only once. The ten top clones hold about 2.6% of the sample.

This sample was taken from a study of cytomegalovirus exposure and HLA in healthy donors (dated by TCRdb to about 2017). Context from the whole study: An earlier analysis of about 530 of the donors reported about 260 Gb of sequence data and around 100 million unique TCR beta sequences obtained from 180 million or so T cells. Both class I and class II loci were covered by HLA typing, at four-digit resolution. Rather than using new phenotypic data, the later analysis identified candidate immune exposures from TCR beta sequences and from how often those sequences occurred across donors. All discovery cohort repertoires had been generated using a single sequencing platform. Roughly 5 DR-DQ haplotypes were handled as single units for association and clustering, since linkage in the cohort was strong. The study profiled the T cell repertoires of hundreds of subjects by immunosequencing and related them to cytomegalovirus serostatus. A later genetic analysis used genome-wide SNP genotypes for about three fifths of the 666 donors, treating that subset as a discovery cohort. On average, 235,054 unique TCR beta nucleotide sequences were sequenced per donor among 398 genotyped donors of the cohort, with roughly 20% of those sequences being non-productive. Typing coverage varied by locus: 629-630 donors for A, B, C, DRB1 and DQB1; approximately 500 for DQA1; about 590 for DPA1; fewer than 480 for DPB1. A separate validation cohort of roughly 130 different subjects was used in addition to the roughly 640-subject first cohort. To predict cytomegalovirus infection status, the study combined high-throughput TCR immunosequencing, statistical association of individual TCRs with disease status, and machine learning. In a later analysis, previously published TCR beta repertoires from 666 donors were re-analyzed and high-resolution HLA genotyping was added so that TCR occurrence patterns could be studied. Roughly 300 gigabases of sequencing data and around 88 million unique TCR sequences made up an early release that covered several hundred HLA-typed donors. An earlier analysis of nearly 600 of the donors applied high-throughput TCR beta sequencing to assess whether each TCR beta V gene segment acted as functional or pseudogenic. Of the 350 to 450 genotyped donors, 65% to 90% fell in the genetic ancestry cluster associated with self-reported Caucasian donors. The study aimed to test whether signatures of past pathogen exposure could be identified by cataloging public T cell receptors. Donor age, sex, ethnicity and CMV serostatus were collected together with the repertoire data.

Results and caveats for the whole study, not just this receptor: A later genetic analysis reported fewer N-insertions in productive TCRs among donors in an Asian-associated ancestry cluster than the roughly 620-donor mean. It was suggested by the authors that the approach could potentially be generalized to other disease states and immunological phenotypes. The study listed approximately 160 TCR beta chains as associated with cytomegalovirus. The only immune exposure information available for the cohort was CMV serostatus. Assigning TCR associations to individual alleles was difficult when HLA alleles, especially DR and DQ, strongly co-occurred. Some IMGT-functional V segments, including TRBV6-2 and TRBV6-3, could not be told apart with the 87-base-pair reads, so those segments were excluded. In an earlier analysis of around 600 of the donors, most TCR beta V segments appeared in productive rearrangements about 87% or about 30% of the time, broadly matching IMGT annotations. Most CMV-associated TCR beta chains appeared to be HLA-restricted in a later analysis, and the HLA associations seemed to be driven largely by CMV exposure. A later analysis found that HLA-associated TCR beta chains were more clonally expanded and had lower generation probabilities than equally common non-associated chains. A later genetic analysis associated a missense DCLRE1C variant with V-gene and J-gene trimming of TCR beta chains, and an independent cohort replicated the association. A further reported finding was that TCR beta sequences accurately predicted the HLA-A and HLA-B alleles for most subjects in the first cohort. Linkage disequilibrium might explain the correlated functional status among segregating V segments, but an unknown experimental factor could not be excluded. While some public TCRs were present in many individuals, most TCR sequences turned up only very rarely across donors. The presence/absence analyses assumed that sequencing depth was roughly uniform across donors, and that assumption may not be true. A later analysis reported that several top co-occurrence clusters appeared linked to parvovirus B19, influenza, CMV and Epstein-Barr virus. A cluster of highly shared sequence variants was judged likely to represent a technical artifact of the sequencing pipeline. In vitro tests confirmed that a few of the cytomegalovirus-associated TCR beta chains recognize cytomegalovirus antigens. In a later analysis, TCR association rates were found to vary across HLA loci, with the most associated TCRs seen for DRB1 alleles and the fewest for HLA-C alleles. Cytomegalovirus status was reported to be diagnosed by the classifier with high specificity and sensitivity in both the original and validation cohorts. A later analysis associated 15,000 to 20,000 TCR beta sequences with specific HLA alleles at a false discovery rate of 0.05. Because some donors lacked HLA typing at each locus, the association tests relied only on the typed subset. The earlier analysis of 587 of the donors excluded 15 to 20 rarely observed V segments, including chromosome 9 orphons, because counts were too low. The cohort was sequenced for TCR beta chains only, and without alpha or paired-chain data the features that could be detected were limited.

Sequenced: PBMCs. Here the chain combines TRBV6-1 and TRBJ2-7; TRBD2 is taken as the D call from the table, unchecked against the DNA. The clonotype comes from a woman between 40 and 55 years old in good health and CMV-seronegative. CDR3 loop: CASRKAGPL.